This T cell receptor beta chain comes out of a study of early T cells in non-severe SARS-CoV-2 infection. The V and J ends lost 3 bases and 7 bases, in that order; junction bases with no gene match: 6. Germline CDR1 is SGDLS and CDR2 is YYNGEE. This CDR3 has 14 residues. This clonotype was seen ten or more times. Attachment of unique molecular identifiers was made to individual cDNA molecules. TCRdb re-analysed the 5' RACE reads in MiXCR, keeping a single row per CDR3 protein. In the table there are about 77,000 distinct CDR3 sequences, 7.5% to 10% of which are singletons. This chain joins TRBV9 and TRBJ2-1; TRBD2 agrees at 8 bases. The receptor was derived from an adult who was a healthcare worker with PCR-confirmed SARS-CoV-2 infection or an uninfected control (not recorded which). Material for sequencing was whole blood. DNA for the CDR3: TGTGCCAGCAGCGCCGGGACTAGAGGGAATGAGCAGTTCTTC. Residues: CASSAGTRGNEQFF.